Only a few counts were recorded for the clone carrying this T cell receptor (beta chain). Its cognate antigen is unknown. The sample comes from a study of neurological immune-mediated disorders. General observations from the study: Phylogenetic grouping placed 18 of 34 multiple sclerosis patients' repertoires in one related-CDR3 cluster, a possible signature.

TCRdb re-called the 5' RACE reads through MiXCR, storing one row per CDR3 protein. The sample yields some 56,000 distinct CDR3 sequences, 3% to 4% seen once. Germline assignment: CDR1 LNHNV and CDR2 YYDKDF (reference sequence). V shed 0 bases and J 6 bases; nucleotides not matched to a gene: 11. The CDR3 length is 17 residues. Sequencing input: PBMCs. The V gene is TRBV15, the J gene TRBJ1-5; 7 bases line up with TRBD1. This clonotype was sampled from a man in his 60s with multiple sclerosis. This chain's CDR3 is CATSRDFGAGGVQPQHF. The CDR3 DNA reads as TGTGCCACCAGCAGAGATTTTGGGGCAGGGGGAGTTCAGCCCCAGCATTTT. The full variable domain, its missing parts supplied by reference TRBV15 and TRBJ1-5, is DAMVIQNPRYQVTQFGKPVTLSCSQTLNHNVMYWYQQKSSQAPKLLFHYYDKDFNNEADTPDNFQSRRPNTSFCFLDIRSPGLGDTAMYLCATSRDFGAGGVQPQHFGDGTRLSIL.